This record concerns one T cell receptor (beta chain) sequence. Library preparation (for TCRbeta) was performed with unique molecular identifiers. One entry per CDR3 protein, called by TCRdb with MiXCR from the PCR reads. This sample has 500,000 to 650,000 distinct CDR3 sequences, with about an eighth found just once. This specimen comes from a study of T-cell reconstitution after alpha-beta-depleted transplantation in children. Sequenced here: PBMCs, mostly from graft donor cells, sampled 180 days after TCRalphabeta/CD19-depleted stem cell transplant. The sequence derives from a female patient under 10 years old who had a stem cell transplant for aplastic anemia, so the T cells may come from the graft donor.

As DNA, the CDR3 is TGCAGTGCTAGCCGTTCGGGGGGAGGGGCGACCCCCTACAATGAGCAGTTCTTC. Encoded protein: CSASRSGGGATPYNEQFF. The chain is built from TRBV20-1 and TRBJ2-1; 7 positions match TRBD2. The CDR3 has 18 residues. CDR1 is DFQATT, CDR2 SNEGSKA, per germline (reference sequence). The V gene end was trimmed by 3 bases and the J gene end by 2 bases; junction bases not matched to a gene: 16.